The 32 T cell receptor beta chains below come from one sample, sequenced in a study of T cells in Graves' hyperthyroidism and ophthalmopathy. Amplification of TCR beta CDR3 regions was performed using RNA transcripts as template. The HTBI primer set was used in a first-round RT-PCR of the TCR CDR3. TCRdb re-analysed the multiplex PCR reads in MiXCR, keeping a single row per CDR3 protein. The sample consists of around 250,000 distinct CDR3 sequences, about 15% of them appearing once. The sequencing input was blood. The source is a woman aged 40 to 55 with Graves' hyperthyroidism that later progressed to Graves' ophthalmopathy.

This clonotype was detected ten times or more. The V call is TRBV2, the J call TRBJ2-7; D gene uncertain. CDR1 is SNHLY and CDR2 is FYNNEI in the germline V gene. Trimming removed 3 bases at V and 6 bases at J, with 6 bases between. This CDR3 is built from 11 residues. This chain's CDR3 is CASSEGGEQYF. The CDR3 DNA is TGTGCCAGCAGTGAGGGCGGCGAGCAGTACTTC.

This clonotype was picked up many times. The chain joins TRBV3-1 to TRBJ2-2, with 10 bases identical to TRBD2. This CDR3 has 15 amino acids. Per germline, CDR1 LGHDT and CDR2 YNNKEL (reference sequence). V shed 2 bases and J 5 bases; nucleotides not matched to a gene: 2. The CDR3 sequence: CASSQTSGKTGELFF. As DNA, the CDR3 is TGTGCCAGCAGCCAAACTAGCGGGAAGACCGGGGAGCTGTTTTTT. Full variable domain (missing parts from reference TRBV3-1 and TRBJ2-2): DTAVSQTPKYLVTQMGNDKSIKCEQNLGHDTMYWYKQDSKKFLKIMFSYNNKELIINETVPNRFSPKSPDKAHLNLHINSLELGDSAVYFCASSQTSGKTGELFFGEGSRLTVL.

This clonotype was seen at least ten times. V usage is TRBV30 and J usage is TRBJ1-2; perhaps TRBD1 as D (6 bases). Trimming shortened V by 2 bases and J by 6 bases, and 10 bases separated the two germline ends. Germline loops: CDR1 GTSNPN, CDR2 SVGIG (reference sequence). This CDR3 is built from 12 residues. The CDR3 region is CAWSRRGDGYTF. The DNA for the CDR3 is TGTGCCTGGAGTAGGAGGGGGGATGGCTACACCTTC. Full variable domain (missing parts from reference TRBV30 and TRBJ1-2): SQTIHQWPATLVQPVGSPLSLECTVEGTSNPNLYWYRQAAGRGLQLLFYSVGIGQISSEVPQNLSASRPQDRQFILSSKKLLLSDSGFYLCAWSRRGDGYTFGSGTRLTVV.

CDR3: CASSEGARSTEAFF. In nucleotides, the CDR3 is TGTGCCAGTAGTGAGGGGGCAAGGAGCACTGAAGCTTTCTTT. The chain links TRBV19 to TRBJ1-1; the match to TRBD1 covers 7 bases. This CDR3 is 14 amino acids long. Losses at the gene ends were 5 bases for V and 4 bases for J; bases not matched to a gene: 7. CDR1 is LNHDA, CDR2 SQIVND, per germline (reference sequence).

The rearrangement uses TRBV6-2 or TRBV6-3 and TRBJ2-7; 8 bases map to TRBD2. The germline CDR1 and CDR2 sequences are MNHEY and SVGEGT. The CDR3 extends over 17 amino acids. Losses at the gene ends were 5 bases for V and 4 bases for J; bases not matched to a gene: 16. CDR3 bases: TGTGCCAGCAGTAGACCCCCGGCTAGCGGGTTGCCTTACGAGCAGTACTTC. This codes for CASSRPPASGLPYEQYF.

This clonotype was seen many times. This CDR3 is CATSDFRGQPQHF. The DNA for the CDR3 is TGTGCCACCAGTGATTTCAGGGGGCAGCCCCAGCATTTT. The chain joins TRBV24-1 to TRBJ1-5; the match to TRBD1 covers 7 bases. The CDR3 contains 13 residues. Trimming removed 1 base from V and 7 bases from J; junction bases left unmatched: 0. The germline gives CDR1 KGHDR, CDR2 SFDVKD.

This clonotype has a count of ten or more. In nucleotides, the CDR3 is TGTGCCAGCAGACACGAATACGGCTCCTACGAGCAGTACTTC. The encoded protein is CASRHEYGSYEQYF. V and J are TRBV27 and TRBJ2-7, with unresolved D. V was trimmed by 6 bases and J by 0 bases, leaving 12 bases between them. CDR3 length equals 14 residues. CDR1 and CDR2 from the germline V gene are MNHEY and SMNVEV (reference sequence).

This clonotype was counted ten times or more. The chain links TRBV18 to TRBJ2-1; either TRBD1 or TRBD2 may supply D (5 bases each). The CDR3 runs 14 residues. V lost 6 bases to trimming and J lost 2 bases, with 11 bases between them. Germline assignment: CDR1 KGHSH and CDR2 LQKENI. The CDR3 nucleotides read TGTGCCAGCTCGCACGGGACCACCTACAATGAGCAGTTCTTC. Translation: CASSHGTTYNEQFF.

The V and J genes are TRBV11-1 and TRBJ2-1; 8 bases agree with TRBD2. Looked up from germline, CDR1 is SGHAT and CDR2 is FQDESV (reference sequence). This CDR3 is built from 16 residues. Trimming at V came to 4 bases and at J to 10 bases, leaving 15 bases not matched to a gene. CDR3 coding DNA: TGTGCCAGCAGCTCTGACAGAAGCGGGGGCCCTTGGGAGCAGTTCTTC. It specifies CASSSDRSGGPWEQFF. The full variable domain, its missing parts supplied by reference TRBV11-1 and TRBJ2-1, is EAEVAQSPRYKITEKSQAVAFWCDPISGHATLYWYRQILGQGPELLVQFQDESVVDDSQLPKDRFSAERLKGVDSTLKIQPAELGDSAMYLCASSSDRSGGPWEQFFGPGTRLTVL.

This clonotype has at least ten counts. The V gene is TRBV14, the J gene TRBJ2-1; D remains unclear. Germline values: CDR1 SGHDN, CDR2 FVKESK. The CDR3 is 13 residues long. V gave up 4 bases and J gave up 9 bases, with 13 bases separating them. The CDR3 is CASSRKFSGEQFF. DNA for the CDR3: TGTGCCAGCAGCCGCAAATTCAGTGGTGAGCAGTTCTTC. Full variable domain (missing parts from reference TRBV14 and TRBJ2-1): EAGVTQFPSHSVIEKGQTVTLRCDPISGHDNLYWYRRVMGKEIKFLLHFVKESKQDESGMPNNRFLAERTGGTYSTLKVQPAELEDSGVYFCASSRKFSGEQFFGPGTRLTVL.

About this clonotype itself: Possible read error: a much larger clone is one base away. CDR3 protein: CAIGSGSMLDTQYF. CDR3 nucleotides: TGTGCCATCGGTAGCGGGAGTATGTTGGATACGCAGTATTTT. The chain recombines TRBV2 with TRBJ2-3, with 9 positions matching TRBD2. Germline-derived CDR1 and CDR2 are SNHLY and FYNNEI. The trim removed 10 bases at V and 6 bases at J, leaving 11 bases unmatched. The CDR3 totals 14 residues.

The sample holds many counts of this clonotype. The chain couples TRBV30 to TRBJ2-7, with a weak D call TRBD2 (5 bases). The V gene lost 6 bases and the J gene lost 6 bases, with 18 bases spanning the gap. The CDR3 runs to 13 residues. Germline V gives CDR1 GTSNPN, CDR2 SVGIG (reference sequence). The CDR3 region is CACQSYGVGEQYF. In DNA, the CDR3 is TGTGCCTGCCAAAGCTACGGGGTTGGCGAGCAGTACTTC.

In this sample, this clonotype turned up many times. The V and J genes are TRBV5-1 and TRBJ2-7; TRBD2 agrees at 9 bases. With V trimmed by 2 bases and J by 4 bases, 4 bases remained unmatched. The CDR3 runs to 14 residues. Germline V gene sequence: CDR1 SGHRS, CDR2 YFSETQ. The DNA for the CDR3 is TGCGCCAGCAGCTTAGTAGCGGGAGAGTACGAGCAGTACTTC. The encoded protein is CASSLVAGEYEQYF.

Ten or more counts support this clonotype. The chain recombines TRBV28 with TRBJ2-7; maybe TRBD1 (6 bases). The CDR3 sequence is 14 residues long. The V end was cut by 2 bases, the J end by 4 bases, with 12 bases between. The germline CDR1 and CDR2 sequences are MDHEN and SYDVKM. The CDR3 here is CASSLKKGGYEQYF. The CDR3 coding sequence is TGTGCCAGCAGTTTAAAAAAAGGGGGTTACGAGCAGTACTTC.

This clonotype appeared many times. V and J are TRBV5-1 and TRBJ2-2; possibly TRBD2 for D (5 bases). This CDR3 contains 16 residues. The germline CDR1 and CDR2 sequences are SGHRS and YFSETQ. Trimming pared 0 bases from V and 0 bases from J, leaving 9 bases between. The CDR3 nucleotides read TGCGCCAGCAGCTTGGACGGGGTCCCGAACACCGGGGAGCTGTTTTTT. Its translation: CASSLDGVPNTGELFF.

This clonotype has just a few counts. V gene TRBV7-9 combines with J gene TRBJ2-4; the D is unclear. Germline V gives CDR1 SEHNR, CDR2 FQNEAQ (reference sequence). V gave up 2 bases and J gave up 4 bases, with 15 bases separating them. The CDR3 totals 16 residues. The CDR3 DNA reads TGTGCCAGCAGCTTAACTTCGGTACAGACTAAAAACATTCAGTACTTC. This gives the protein CASSLTSVQTKNIQYF.

This clonotype was recorded at least ten times. The chain links TRBV7-8 to TRBJ1-1; D gene uncertain. This CDR3 spans 15 amino acids. Between the trimmed V and J ends, which lost 1 base and 2 bases, there was a span of 11 bases. CDR1 and CDR2 (germline): SGHVS, FQNEAQ. The CDR3, as DNA: TGTGCCAGCAGCTTAGTTGGCCCGAGAAACACTGAAGCTTTCTTT. Translated, it gives CASSLVGPRNTEAFF.

This chain uses TRBV7-2 with TRBJ2-7, with 12 positions matching TRBD2. The CDR3 consists of 15 residues. The germline V gene encodes CDR1 SGHTA and CDR2 FQGNSA. Germline trimming cut 5 bases from V and 6 bases from J; bases unmatched to any gene: 8. The CDR3 is CASSPPLAGGSEQYF. As DNA, the CDR3 is TGTGCCAGCAGCCCCCCCCTAGCGGGAGGGTCCGAGCAGTACTTC.

This clonotype was detected ten times or more. V and J are TRBV11-2 and TRBJ2-7; the D call may be TRBD1 or TRBD2 (6 bases each). The V end was cut by 1 base, the J end by 7 bases, with 11 bases between. The CDR3 loop spans 13 amino acids. The germline gives CDR1 SGHAT, CDR2 FQNNGV. The CDR3 region is CASSLGQGREQYF. In nucleotides, the CDR3 is TGTGCCAGCAGCTTAGGGCAGGGGAGGGAGCAGTACTTC.

The V gene is TRBV4-1, the J gene TRBJ2-7, with a weak D call TRBD2 (6 bases). Trimming took off 0 bases at V and 7 bases at J, with 16 bases between the two ends. Germline assignment: CDR1 MGHRA and CDR2 YSYEKL. CDR3 length equals 15 residues. CDR3 DNA: TGCGCCAGCAGCCAAGATTCGGGTTGGGCGGGGGAGCAGTACTTC. Residues: CASSQDSGWAGEQYF.

This clonotype occurred a few times. This chain joins TRBV13 and TRBJ2-2, with 15 bases that match TRBD2. The V gene end was trimmed by 5 bases and the J gene end by 6 bases; junction bases not matched to a gene: 4. The CDR3 consists of 16 residues. Germline V gene lookup returns CDR1 PRHDT and CDR2 FYEKMQ (reference sequence). The CDR3 here is CASSEWTSGRAGELFF. Written as DNA, the CDR3 is TGTGCCAGCAGCGAATGGACTAGCGGGAGGGCCGGGGAGCTGTTTTTT.

There are many counts of this clonotype. This rearrangement joins TRBV3-1 to TRBJ1-1; D possibly corresponds to TRBD1 (5 bases). The germline CDR1 and CDR2 sequences are LGHDT and YNNKEL (reference sequence). Trimming left V 3 bases short and J 7 bases short, with 12 bases between. This CDR3 contains 13 residues. The CDR3: CASSQNRRVEAFF. DNA of the CDR3: TGTGCCAGCAGCCAGAACAGGAGGGTTGAAGCTTTCTTT.

The chain has TRBV20-1 and TRBJ2-1; D possibly corresponds to TRBD2 (6 bases). V shed 0 bases and J shed 5 bases, with 32 bases lying between them. This CDR3 region has 21 residues. Looked up from germline, CDR1 is DFQATT and CDR2 is SNEGSKA (reference sequence). The CDR3 DNA sequence: TGCAGTGCTAGAGATAATCGCCGGGGACTCAGAAACCGTACGTTGAACAATGAGCAGTTCTTC. Translation: CSARDNRRGLRNRTLNNEQFF.

The rearrangement links TRBV11-2 to TRBJ1-5; 10 positions agree with TRBD1. CDR1 is SGHAT, CDR2 FQNNGV, per germline. The CDR3 contains 16 residues. J lost 9 bases, V lost 5 bases, and 13 bases had no gene match. CDR3 sequence reads: CASSQVGQGDLWPQHF. CDR3 coding DNA: TGTGCCAGCAGCCAAGTTGGACAGGGGGACCTATGGCCCCAGCATTTT.

The chain employs TRBV27 and TRBJ2-5; D is unclear. The CDR3 is 13 amino acids. The V and J ends lost 5 bases and 5 bases respectively, with 12 bases between them. The germline V gene encodes CDR1 MNHEY and CDR2 SMNVEV (reference sequence). CDR3 sequence: CASSARWMETQYF. CDR3 nucleotides: TGTGCCAGCAGTGCTCGATGGATGGAGACCCAGTACTTC.

This clonotype was observed at least ten times. The chain combines TRBV2 with TRBJ2-4; tentative D call: TRBD1 (5 bases). The V gene lost 3 bases and the J gene lost 2 bases, with 14 bases spanning the gap. The CDR3 totals 16 residues. In germline, CDR1 is SNHLY, CDR2 FYNNEI. The CDR3 is CASSEIYGASKNIQYF. CDR3 DNA sequence: TGTGCCAGCAGTGAGATTTATGGGGCGTCCAAAAACATTCAGTACTTC.

This clonotype was observed many times. The chain uses TRBV6-1 and TRBJ2-5; D may match TRBD1 or TRBD2 (5 bases each). Trimming removed 6 bases at V and 1 base at J, with 12 bases between. Germline CDR1 and CDR2: MNHNS and SASEGT. The CDR3 is made up of 14 amino acids. The CDR3 protein is CASRDTGTQETQYF. The CDR3 coding sequence is TGTGCCAGCAGGGATACCGGGACCCAAGAGACCCAGTACTTC.

This clonotype was found many times. V is TRBV20-1 and J is TRBJ1-3, with no clear D. Germline assignment: CDR1 DFQATT and CDR2 SNEGSKA (reference sequence). The CDR3 has 14 residues. Deletions cut 4 bases from V and 2 bases from J, with 12 bases between. CDR3 in amino acids: CSAIPYGAGNTIYF. The CDR3 DNA sequence: TGCAGTGCTATCCCTTACGGGGCTGGAAACACCATATATTTT.

The chain links TRBV6-5 to TRBJ2-3; no reliable D call. The CDR3 is 11 amino acids. With 3 bases removed from V and 6 bases from J, the gap between germline ends came to 4 bases. The germline V gene encodes CDR1 MNHEY and CDR2 SVGAGI. The CDR3 reads CASSYADTQYF. CDR3 nucleotide sequence: TGTGCCAGCAGTTATGCGGATACGCAGTATTTT.

In this sample, this clonotype turned up a few times. The chain combines TRBV29-1 with TRBJ2-7, with D possibly matching TRBD2 (6 bases). This CDR3 comprises 12 residues. Per the germline V gene, CDR1 is SQVTM and CDR2 is ANQGSEA. V was pared by 1 base and J by 3 bases, with 7 bases between. The CDR3 DNA sequence: TGCAGCGTTGAAGGGGGAGGCTACGAGCAGTACTTC. Translation gives CSVEGGGYEQYF.

This clonotype was observed a few times. CDR3 sequence reads: CASGIYYEQYF. As DNA, the CDR3 is TGTGCCAGCGGGATTTACTACGAGCAGTACTTC. This chain links TRBV25-1 with TRBJ2-7, with no clear D. From germline, CDR1 is MGHDK and CDR2 SYGVNS. V lost 8 bases and J 3 bases, leaving 8 bases between the germline ends. The length of the CDR3 is 11 residues.

Only a few counts were recorded for this clonotype. A single base separates this from a much larger clone, so it may be a read error. The chain links TRBV13 to TRBJ2-7; D might be TRBD2 (5 bases). CDR3 length: 16 residues. V was trimmed by 5 bases and J by 6 bases, leaving 23 bases between them. The V gene's germline CDR1 is PRHDT and CDR2 FYEKMQ (reference sequence). This CDR3 reads CASSRHLRASRFEQYF. CDR3 sequence (DNA): TGTGCCAGCAGCCGCCACTTGCGGGCCTCTCGGTTCGAGCAGTACTTC.